Detailed here is one T cell receptor (beta chain). Repertoires were generated with immunoSEQ multiplex PCR, while TCRdb's copy carries only in-frame clones and drops some. The sample holds tens of thousands of clones, roughly 98% seen once. Germline assignment: CDR1 MNHEY and CDR2 SVGAGI. CDR3 size: 12 residues. V shed 4 bases and J 16 bases; nucleotides not matched to a gene: 7. The record originates from a study of technical replicates of blood from a handful of donors. This clonotype originated in a human donor in good health. The chain carries TRBV6-5 and TRBJ2-6; 7 nucleotides match TRBD2. Material: T cells isolated from PBMCs. CDR3 amino acids: CASSFGGEVLTF. The DNA for the CDR3 is TGTGCCAGCAGTTTTGGGGGGGAGGTGCTGACTTTC.